These 27 T cell receptor beta chains share one sample of origin, sequenced in a study of cytomegalovirus exposure and HLA in healthy donors. With 60 Vbeta and 13 Jbeta primers, the PCR was carried out. The method was immunoSEQ multiplex PCR; TCRdb's version includes in-frame clones alone and lacks a portion of them. The sample holds 200,000 to 250,000 clones, 78% seen once. Sample: PBMCs. The receptors originated from a boy aged 5-17 years in good health and CMV-seronegative.

This clone was counted once. The chain couples TRBV9 to TRBJ1-1; the D gene is possibly TRBD1 (5 bases). V was shortened by 0 bases and J by 3 bases, with 12 bases between the two germline ends. This CDR3 comprises 15 residues. Germline lookup yields CDR1 SGDLS and CDR2 YYNGEE. The CDR3 DNA reads TGTGCCAGCAGCGTAGGGGGCAGGGCTTACACTGAAGCTTTCTTT. Its protein product is CASSVGGRAYTEAFF.

This chain joins TRBV30 and TRBJ2-7; perhaps TRBD2 as D (6 bases). The V end lost 2 bases, the J end lost 3 bases, and 14 bases lay between the germline ends. Germline V CDR1 and CDR2: GTSNPN, SVGIG (reference sequence). This CDR3 contains 14 residues. CDR3 sequence (DNA): TGTGCCTGGAGTCCGTTAGCGGAAAACTACGAGCAGTACTTC. Translated: CAWSPLAENYEQYF.

Comment on this clone: The same CDR3 is also encoded by other DNA sequences in this sample. The rearrangement uses TRBV5-1 and TRBJ2-3, with 7 positions matching TRBD2. After removal of 0 bases from V and 6 bases from J, the junction contained 1 base not matched to a gene. CDR3 length: 13 amino acids. Germline V gene sequence: CDR1 SGHRS, CDR2 YFSETQ. CDR3 sequence (DNA): TGCGCCAGCAGCTTGGCCGGGGGGGATACGCAGTATTTT. Translated, it gives CASSLAGGDTQYF.

With respect to this clone: This same CDR3 is encoded by further DNA sequences in the sample. The gene calls are TRBV6-5 and TRBJ1-1, with a tentative D call TRBD1 (6 bases). Trimming left V 5 bases short and J 2 bases short, with 15 bases between. The CDR3 has 15 amino acids. Germline values: CDR1 MNHEY, CDR2 SVGAGI. The CDR3 DNA sequence: TGTGCCAGCAGTCTCCGACAGGTGCCTAACACTGAAGCTTTCTTT. Encoded protein: CASSLRQVPNTEAFF.

The gene calls are TRBV7-3 and TRBJ1-2; D not certain. The germline gives CDR1 SGHTA, CDR2 FQGTGA. Trimming took 5 bases from V and 2 from J, leaving 15 bases between them. CDR3 length: 15 amino acids. As DNA, the CDR3 is TGTGCCAGCAGCCTCCCCCCGGGTTCGAACTATGGCTACACCTTC. Protein product: CASSLPPGSNYGYTF.

The genes are TRBV29-1 and TRBJ2-3; a weak D match, TRBD1 (5 bases). CDR3 length: 13 residues. Per the germline V gene, CDR1 is SQVTM and CDR2 is ANQGSEA. V lost 7 bases, J lost 2 bases, and 13 bases lay in between. In DNA form, the CDR3 reads TGCAGCGCCCAGGACACGAACACAGATACGCAGTATTTT. The encoded protein is CSAQDTNTDTQYF.

On this clone itself: At one of its ends the junction is not consistent with the germline gene, which may arise from a read error. The chain links TRBV30 to TRBJ2-7; a possible D gene is TRBD2 (5 bases). CDR1 and CDR2 (germline): GTSNPN, SVGIG (reference sequence). The CDR3 extends over 14 amino acids. Here the CDR3 reads CAWMQRASSHEQYF. The CDR3 DNA reads as TGTGCCTGGATGCAGAGGGCCAGCTCCCACGAGCAGTACTTC.

This clone has a single count. The chain uses TRBV27 and TRBJ1-5; TRBD1 aligns across 9 bases. The CDR3 runs to 15 residues. Germline-derived CDR1 and CDR2 are MNHEY and SMNVEV (reference sequence). V gave up 3 bases and J gave up 2 bases; unmatched junction bases: 2. Here the CDR3 reads CASSFTGGGNQPQHF. Here the CDR3 DNA reads TGTGCCAGCAGTTTCACAGGGGGCGGCAATCAGCCCCAGCATTTT.

This chain links TRBV5-4 with TRBJ1-3; D call uncertain. The CDR3 has 15 amino acids. CDR1 is SGHNT and CDR2 is YYREEE in the germline V gene (reference sequence). Between the trimmed V and J ends, which lost 3 bases and 0 bases, there was a span of 10 bases. CDR3 region: CASSSVGSSGNTIYF. CDR3 nucleotides: TGTGCCAGCAGCTCTGTGGGGAGCTCTGGAAACACCATATATTTT.

The V gene is TRBV11-1, the J gene TRBJ2-6; 9 bases fit TRBD1. The germline gives CDR1 SGHAT, CDR2 FQDESV (reference sequence). The CDR3 extends over 19 amino acids. Trimming at V came to 5 bases and at J to 9 bases, leaving 20 bases not matched to a gene. CDR3 sequence (DNA): TGTGCCAGCAGCCCCGGGGATTTGAGGGGACAGGGTATCCGCAACGTCCTGACTTTC. It yields the protein CASSPGDLRGQGIRNVLTF.

V usage is TRBV4-2 and J usage is TRBJ1-5, with D unclear. The V gene's germline CDR1 is LGHNA and CDR2 YNFKEQ. V was shortened by 0 bases and J by 7 bases, with 13 bases between the two germline ends. The CDR3 has 15 residues. The CDR3: CASSQDVGGNQPQHF. CDR3 nucleotide sequence: TGTGCCAGCAGCCAAGATGTAGGAGGGAACCAGCCCCAGCATTTT.

This sequence joins TRBV10-3 and TRBJ1-1, with D maybe TRBD1 (6 bases). The CDR3 runs 14 residues. Trimming stripped 5 bases from V and 7 bases from J, with 17 bases between. Germline CDR1 ENHRY, CDR2 SYGVKD. The CDR3 region has the DNA TGTGCCATCAGTTCCCTGACAGGCAGCTTTGAAGCTTTCTTT. As protein: CAISSLTGSFEAFF.

V usage is TRBV7-9 and J usage is TRBJ2-2, with 8 bases that match TRBD1. CDR1 and CDR2 (germline): SEHNR, FQNEAQ (reference sequence). Unmatched junction bases numbered 8, after V lost 4 bases and J lost 7 bases. The CDR3 contains 15 residues. CDR3 coding DNA: TGTGCCAGCAGCTCGCCGACAGGGGCGGGCGGGGAGCTGTTTTTT. Amino acid sequence: CASSSPTGAGGELFF.

This clone was seen only a few times. The chain uses TRBV5-1 and TRBJ2-1; TRBD1 matches 9 bases. CDR1 SGHRS and CDR2 YFSETQ come from the germline V gene. The CDR3 contains 14 residues. J was trimmed by 7 bases and V by 2 bases; bases with no gene match: 4. CDR3 sequence reads: CASSFRTGANEQFF. The CDR3 DNA reads TGCGCCAGCAGCTTTAGGACAGGGGCGAATGAGCAGTTCTTC.

V is TRBV6-5 and J is TRBJ2-1, with TRBD1 matching 7 bases. The ends lost 6 bases at V and 8 bases at J; junction bases unmatched: 4. Per the germline V gene, CDR1 is MNHEY and CDR2 is SVGAGI. There are 12 residues in the CDR3. CDR3: CASRDRADEQFF. DNA of the CDR3: TGTGCCAGCAGAGACAGGGCCGATGAGCAGTTCTTC.

The V and J genes are TRBV5-6 and TRBJ1-2, with no clear D. Per germline, CDR1 SGHDT and CDR2 YYEEEE. The V end lost 0 bases, the J end lost 8 bases, and 8 bases lay between the germline ends. The CDR3 has 12 residues. CDR3 region: CASSLGRVGYTF. Here the CDR3 DNA reads TGTGCCAGCAGCTTGGGTCGGGTGGGCTACACCTTC.

The V call is TRBV15, the J call TRBJ1-1; TRBD1 might be the D (6 bases). V was shortened by 3 bases and J by 5 bases, with 10 bases between the two germline ends. Germline CDR1 reads LNHNV; CDR2 reads YYDKDF (reference sequence). The CDR3 covers 13 residues. CDR3: CATSRDRGTEAFF. In DNA, the CDR3 is TGTGCCACCAGCAGGGACAGAGGGACTGAAGCTTTCTTT.

The chain is built from TRBV7-9 and TRBJ2-4; 7 nucleotides align to TRBD1. Trimming removed 2 bases from V and 12 bases from J; junction bases left unmatched: 4. The CDR3 contains 12 residues. CDR1 SEHNR and CDR2 FQNEAQ come from the germline V gene (reference sequence). The CDR3 spells CASSLPRGPQYF. The CDR3 DNA reads TGTGCCAGCAGCTTACCAAGGGGGCCTCAGTACTTC.

This rearrangement joins TRBV15 to TRBJ2-7, with D possibly being TRBD2 (6 bases). This CDR3 comprises 15 residues. The germline V gene encodes CDR1 LNHNV and CDR2 YYDKDF (reference sequence). V shed 0 bases and J shed 2 bases, with 11 bases lying between them. CDR3 DNA: TGTGCCACCAGCAGAGATAACGGGGGACCCTACGAGCAGTACTTC. Translated, it gives CATSRDNGGPYEQYF.

The J gene is TRBJ1-5, the V gene TRBV7-2, with a possible D match to TRBD1 (5 bases). The germline V gene encodes CDR1 SGHTA and CDR2 FQGNSA. This CDR3 is built from 15 residues. Trimming removed 4 bases from V and 0 bases from J, with 10 bases in between. The CDR3 loop is CASSYLGHSNQPQHF. CDR3 in DNA: TGTGCCAGCAGCTACCTGGGGCATAGCAATCAGCCCCAGCATTTT. Looking up the rest from reference TRBV7-2 and TRBJ1-5 gives the full variable domain: GAGVSQSPSNKVTEKGKDVELRCDPISGHTALYWYRQSLGQGLEFLIYFQGNSAPDKSGLPSDRFSAERTGGSVSTLTIQRTQQEDSAVYLCASSYLGHSNQPQHFGDGTRLSIL.

This clone was detected a few times. The chain uses TRBV5-4 and TRBJ2-5; no reliable D call. Germline V CDR1 and CDR2: SGHNT, YYREEE (reference sequence). This CDR3 has 14 amino acids. V was clipped by 1 base and J by 7 bases, with 14 bases between them. The CDR3 reads CASSLNRFSGTQYF. In nucleotides, the CDR3 is TGTGCCAGCAGCTTGAATCGATTCTCCGGGACCCAGTACTTC.

The chain employs TRBV11-3 and TRBJ1-1; 7 bases agree with TRBD1. There are 13 residues in the CDR3. V gave up 1 base and J gave up 4 bases; unmatched junction bases: 0. Germline loops: CDR1 SGHNT, CDR2 YENEEA. The CDR3 here is CASSLGQGTEAFF. The CDR3 DNA reads TGTGCCAGCAGCTTAGGACAGGGCACTGAAGCTTTCTTT.

This clone was seen a few times. This rearrangement joins TRBV4-1 to TRBJ2-2, with D possibly being TRBD2 (5 bases). Trimming shortened V by 3 bases and J by 8 bases, and 16 bases separated the two germline ends. The germline CDR1 and CDR2 sequences are MGHRA and YSYEKL. CDR3 length: 15 amino acids. The CDR3 here is CASSQTGLWGGELFF. In DNA form, the CDR3 reads TGCGCCAGCAGCCAGACGGGGTTATGGGGAGGGGAGCTGTTTTTT.

The chain couples TRBV19 to TRBJ1-6; D gene ambiguous. The CDR3 contains 16 residues. The V gene's germline CDR1 is LNHDA and CDR2 SQIVND (reference sequence). V lost 1 base, J lost 5 bases, and 12 bases lay in between. The CDR3 spells CASSIVSVNHNSPLHF. The CDR3 nucleotides read TGTGCCAGTAGTATAGTTTCAGTGAACCATAATTCACCCCTCCACTTT.

The CDR3 protein is CASSYSGTGYSPLHF. As DNA, the CDR3 is TGTGCCAGCAGTTACTCGGGGACAGGGTATTCACCCCTCCACTTT. The chain recombines TRBV6-5 with TRBJ1-6, with 9 bases fitting TRBD1. V trimming: 0 bases; J trimming: 8 bases; junction bases outside the gene matches: 2. Germline CDR1 MNHEY, CDR2 SVGAGI. The CDR3 extends over 15 amino acids.

The V gene is TRBV7-7, the J gene TRBJ2-1; 8 bases agree with TRBD2. The CDR3 is 15 amino acids. Per germline, CDR1 SSHAT and CDR2 FNYEAQ (reference sequence). J gave up 7 bases and V 1 base, and 6 bases lay outside the gene matches. The CDR3 here is CASSLGTGGPNEQFF. DNA for the CDR3: TGTGCCAGCAGCTTAGGTACGGGAGGGCCGAATGAGCAGTTCTTC.

The V gene is TRBV19, the J gene TRBJ1-6, with 8 bases fitting TRBD1. This CDR3 is built from 15 residues. Per germline, CDR1 LNHDA and CDR2 SQIVND (reference sequence). V lost 3 bases, J lost 10 bases, and 8 bases stayed unmatched. CDR3 sequence reads: CASSIRTGLGSPLHF. The DNA of the CDR3 is TGTGCCAGTAGTATTAGGACAGGGCTTGGCTCACCCCTCCACTTT.